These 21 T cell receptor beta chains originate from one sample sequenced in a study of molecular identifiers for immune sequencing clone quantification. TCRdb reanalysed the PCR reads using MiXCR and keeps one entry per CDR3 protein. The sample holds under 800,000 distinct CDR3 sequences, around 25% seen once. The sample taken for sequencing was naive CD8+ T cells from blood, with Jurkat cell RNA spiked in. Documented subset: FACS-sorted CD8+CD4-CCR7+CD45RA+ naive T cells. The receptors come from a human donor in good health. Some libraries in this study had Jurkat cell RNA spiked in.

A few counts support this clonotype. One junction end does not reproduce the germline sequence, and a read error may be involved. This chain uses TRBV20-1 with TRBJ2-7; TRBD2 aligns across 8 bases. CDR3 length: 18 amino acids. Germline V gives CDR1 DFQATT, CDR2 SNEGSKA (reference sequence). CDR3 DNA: TGCAGTACTAGAGATTTGGGTAGCGGGATAAAACCAACCTACGAGCAGTACTTC. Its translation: CSTRDLGSGIKPTYEQYF.

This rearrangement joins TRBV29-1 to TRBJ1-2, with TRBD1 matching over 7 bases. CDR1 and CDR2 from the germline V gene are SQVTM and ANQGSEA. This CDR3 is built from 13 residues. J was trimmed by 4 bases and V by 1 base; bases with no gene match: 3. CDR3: CSVEAGGVYGYTF. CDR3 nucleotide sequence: TGCAGCGTTGAAGCAGGGGGAGTCTATGGCTACACCTTC.

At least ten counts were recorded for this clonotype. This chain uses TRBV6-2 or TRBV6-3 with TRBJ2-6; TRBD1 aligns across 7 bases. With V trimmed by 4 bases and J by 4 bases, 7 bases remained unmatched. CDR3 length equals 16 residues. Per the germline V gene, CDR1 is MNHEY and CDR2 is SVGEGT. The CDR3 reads CASSWNRGTGANVLTF. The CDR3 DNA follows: TGTGCCAGCAGTTGGAACAGGGGAACCGGGGCCAACGTCCTGACTTTC.

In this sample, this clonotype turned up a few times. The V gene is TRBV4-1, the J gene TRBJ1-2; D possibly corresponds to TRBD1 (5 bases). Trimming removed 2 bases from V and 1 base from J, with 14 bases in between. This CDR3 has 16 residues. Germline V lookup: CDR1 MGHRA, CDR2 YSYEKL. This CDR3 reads CASSQWSGEVNYGYTF. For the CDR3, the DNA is TGCGCCAGCAGCCAATGGTCGGGGGAGGTTAACTATGGCTACACCTTC.

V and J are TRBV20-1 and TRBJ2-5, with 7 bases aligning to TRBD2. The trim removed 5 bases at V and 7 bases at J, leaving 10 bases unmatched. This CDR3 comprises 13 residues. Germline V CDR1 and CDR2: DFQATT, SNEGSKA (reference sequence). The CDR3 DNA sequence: TGCAGTGCTGCGTGGACTAGTGAAGGGACCCAGTACTTC. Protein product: CSAAWTSEGTQYF.

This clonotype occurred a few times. CDR3 in amino acids: CAWSIETDTQYF. CDR3 nucleotide sequence: TGTGCCTGGAGTATAGAAACAGATACGCAGTATTTT. The chain is built from TRBV30 and TRBJ2-3; D is ambiguous. The V and J ends lost 2 bases and 3 bases respectively, with 6 bases between them. The CDR3 is made up of 12 amino acids. Per the germline V gene, CDR1 is GTSNPN and CDR2 is SVGIG (reference sequence).

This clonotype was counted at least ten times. The CDR3 protein is CSASKGETGLSSYEQYF. The CDR3 region has the DNA TGCAGTGCTAGTAAAGGGGAGACGGGACTCAGCTCCTACGAGCAGTACTTC. The chain combines TRBV20-1 with TRBJ2-7, with a tentative D call TRBD2 (6 bases). V lost 3 bases, J lost 0 bases, and 21 bases lay in between. The length of the CDR3 is 17 residues. The germline gives CDR1 DFQATT, CDR2 SNEGSKA (reference sequence).

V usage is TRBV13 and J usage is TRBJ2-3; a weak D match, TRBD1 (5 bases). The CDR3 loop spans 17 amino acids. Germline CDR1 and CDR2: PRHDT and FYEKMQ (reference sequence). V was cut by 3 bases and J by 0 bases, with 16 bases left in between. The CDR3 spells CASSFELGQSSTDTQYF. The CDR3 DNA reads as TGTGCCAGCAGCTTTGAGTTGGGGCAATCTAGCACAGATACGCAGTATTTT.

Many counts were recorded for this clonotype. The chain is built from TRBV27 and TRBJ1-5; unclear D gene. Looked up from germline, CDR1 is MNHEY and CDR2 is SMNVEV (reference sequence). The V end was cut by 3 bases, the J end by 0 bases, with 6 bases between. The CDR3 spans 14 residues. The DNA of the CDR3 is TGTGCCAGCAGTTTTTTTAATAGCAATCAGCCCCAGCATTTT. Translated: CASSFFNSNQPQHF.

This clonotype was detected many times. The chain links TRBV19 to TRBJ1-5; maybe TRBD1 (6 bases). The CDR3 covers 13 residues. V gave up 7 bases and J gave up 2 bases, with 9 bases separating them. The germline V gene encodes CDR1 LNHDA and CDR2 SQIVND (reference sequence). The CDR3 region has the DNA TGTGCCAGTAAACAGGGTGGCAATCAGCCCCAGCATTTT. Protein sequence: CASKQGGNQPQHF.

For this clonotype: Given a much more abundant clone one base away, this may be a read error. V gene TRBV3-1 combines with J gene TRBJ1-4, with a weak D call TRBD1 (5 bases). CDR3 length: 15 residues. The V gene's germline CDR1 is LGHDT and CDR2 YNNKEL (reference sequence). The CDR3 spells CASGQEGRADEKLFF. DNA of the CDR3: TGTGCCAGCGGCCAAGAGGGCAGGGCGGATGAAAAACTGTTTTTT.

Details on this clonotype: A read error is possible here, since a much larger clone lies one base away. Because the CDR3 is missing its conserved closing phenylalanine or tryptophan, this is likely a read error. The CDR3 region has the DNA TGTGCCAGCAGTTTAGGACTAGCGGGGACCGAGCAGTACCTC. As protein: CASSLGLAGTEQYL. The rearrangement joins TRBV27 to TRBJ2-7; 12 bases map to TRBD2. CDR3 length: 14 residues. The J segment lost 6 bases and the V segment lost 2 bases, leaving 2 bases of the junction unmatched. Germline CDR1 and CDR2: MNHEY and SMNVEV (reference sequence).

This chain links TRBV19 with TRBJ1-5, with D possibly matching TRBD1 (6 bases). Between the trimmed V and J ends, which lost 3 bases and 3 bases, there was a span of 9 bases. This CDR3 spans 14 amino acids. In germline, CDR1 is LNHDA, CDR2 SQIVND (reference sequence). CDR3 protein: CASSMWDTNQPQHF. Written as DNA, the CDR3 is TGTGCCAGTAGTATGTGGGACACCAATCAGCCCCAGCATTTT.

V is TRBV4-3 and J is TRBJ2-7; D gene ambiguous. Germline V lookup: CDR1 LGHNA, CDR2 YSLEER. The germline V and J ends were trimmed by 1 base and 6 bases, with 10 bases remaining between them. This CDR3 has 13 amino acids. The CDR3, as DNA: TGCGCCAGCAGCCAAGGTCGAAACTGCGAGCAGTACTTC. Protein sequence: CASSQGRNCEQYF.

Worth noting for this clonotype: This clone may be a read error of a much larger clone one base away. CDR3 nucleotide sequence: TGCGCCAGCAGCCAAGATCCCCCAGCGGGGGTGCTGGAGACCCAGTACTTC. Translated, it gives CASSQDPPAGVLETQYF. This rearrangement joins TRBV4-1 to TRBJ2-5; TRBD2 matches 8 bases. With V trimmed by 0 bases and J by 5 bases, 11 bases remained unmatched. CDR3 length: 17 amino acids. Germline-derived CDR1 and CDR2 are MGHRA and YSYEKL.

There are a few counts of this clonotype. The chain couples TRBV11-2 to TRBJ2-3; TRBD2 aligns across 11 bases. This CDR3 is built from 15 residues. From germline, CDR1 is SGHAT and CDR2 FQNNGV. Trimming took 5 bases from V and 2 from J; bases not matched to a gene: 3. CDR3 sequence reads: CASSHSGRDTDTQYF. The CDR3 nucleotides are TGTGCCAGCAGCCATAGCGGGAGGGACACAGATACGCAGTATTTT.

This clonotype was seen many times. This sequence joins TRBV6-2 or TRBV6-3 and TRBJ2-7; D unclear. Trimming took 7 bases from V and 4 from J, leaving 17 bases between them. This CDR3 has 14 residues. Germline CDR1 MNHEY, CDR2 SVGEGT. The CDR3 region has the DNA TGTGCCAGCACCCCAGCGCGGCCCGGTTACGAGCAGTACTTC. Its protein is CASTPARPGYEQYF.

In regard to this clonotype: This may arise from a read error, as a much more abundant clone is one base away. The CDR3 bases are TGTGCCAGCAGCCAAGAAGCCACCATTGATTTAAACACTGAAGCTCTCTTT. It yields the protein CASSQEATIDLNTEALF. The V gene is TRBV4-2, the J gene TRBJ1-1, with no clear D. The CDR3 spans 17 residues. Germline assignment: CDR1 LGHNA and CDR2 YNFKEQ.

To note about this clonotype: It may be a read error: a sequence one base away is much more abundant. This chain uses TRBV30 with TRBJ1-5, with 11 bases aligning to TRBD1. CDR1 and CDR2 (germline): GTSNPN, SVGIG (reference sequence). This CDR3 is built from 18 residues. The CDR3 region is CAWSPGQGAAYSNQPLHF. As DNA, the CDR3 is TGTGCCTGGAGTCCCGGACAGGGGGCCGCTTATAGCAATCAGCCCCTGCATTTT. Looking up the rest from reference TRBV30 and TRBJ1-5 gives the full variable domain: SQTIHQWPATLVQPVGSPLSLECTVEGTSNPNLYWYRQAAGRGLQLLFYSVGIGQISSEVPQNLSASRPQDRQFILSSKKLLLSDSGFYLCAWSPGQGAAYSNQPLHFGDGTRLSIL.

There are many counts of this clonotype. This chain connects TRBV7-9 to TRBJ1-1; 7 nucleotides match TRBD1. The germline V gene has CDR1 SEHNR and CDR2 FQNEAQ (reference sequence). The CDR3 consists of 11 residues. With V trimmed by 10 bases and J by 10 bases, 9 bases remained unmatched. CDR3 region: CAISKGQSAFF. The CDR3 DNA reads TGTGCCATCTCGAAGGGACAGTCAGCTTTCTTT.

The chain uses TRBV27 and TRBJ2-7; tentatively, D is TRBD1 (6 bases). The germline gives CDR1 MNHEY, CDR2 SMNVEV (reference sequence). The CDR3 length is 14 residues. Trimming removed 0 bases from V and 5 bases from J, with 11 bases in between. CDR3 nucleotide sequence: TGTGCCAGCAGTTTATCCCCAACAGGGAACGAGCAGTACTTC. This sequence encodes CASSLSPTGNEQYF.